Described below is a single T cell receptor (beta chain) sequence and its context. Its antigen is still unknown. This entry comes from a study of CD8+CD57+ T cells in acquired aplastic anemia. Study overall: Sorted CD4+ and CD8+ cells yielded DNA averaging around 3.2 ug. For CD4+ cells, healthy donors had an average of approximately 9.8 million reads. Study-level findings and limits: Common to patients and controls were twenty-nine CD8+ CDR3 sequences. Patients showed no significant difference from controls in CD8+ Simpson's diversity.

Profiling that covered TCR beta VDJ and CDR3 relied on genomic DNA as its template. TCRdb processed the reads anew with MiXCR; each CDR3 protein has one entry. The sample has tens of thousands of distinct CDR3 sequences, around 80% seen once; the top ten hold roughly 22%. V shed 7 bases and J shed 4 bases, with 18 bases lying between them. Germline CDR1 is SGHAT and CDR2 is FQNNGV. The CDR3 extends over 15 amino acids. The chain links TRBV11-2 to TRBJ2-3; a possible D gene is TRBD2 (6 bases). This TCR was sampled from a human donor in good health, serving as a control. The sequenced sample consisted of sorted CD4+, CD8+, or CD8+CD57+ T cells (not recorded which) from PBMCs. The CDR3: CASTPEGFHSDTQYF. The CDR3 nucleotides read TGTGCCAGCACCCCGGAGGGCTTCCATTCAGATACGCAGTATTTT. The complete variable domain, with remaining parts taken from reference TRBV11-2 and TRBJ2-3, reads EAGVAQSPRYKIIEKRQSVAFWCNPISGHATLYWYQQILGQGPKLLIQFQNNGVVDDSQLPKDRFSAERLKGVDSTLKIQPAKLEDSAVYLCASTPEGFHSDTQYFGPGTRLTVL.